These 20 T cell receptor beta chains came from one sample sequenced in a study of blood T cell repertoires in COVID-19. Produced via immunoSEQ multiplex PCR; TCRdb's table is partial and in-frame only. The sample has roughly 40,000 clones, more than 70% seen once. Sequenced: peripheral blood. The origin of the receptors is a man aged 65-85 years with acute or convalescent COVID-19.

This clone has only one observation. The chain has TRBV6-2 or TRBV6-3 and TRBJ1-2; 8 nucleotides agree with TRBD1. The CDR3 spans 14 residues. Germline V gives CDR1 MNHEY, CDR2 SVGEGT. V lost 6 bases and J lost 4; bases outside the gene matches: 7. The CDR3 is CASSLRGRGYGYTF. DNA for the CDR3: TGTGCCAGCAGCCTCAGGGGGCGCGGCTATGGCTACACCTTC.

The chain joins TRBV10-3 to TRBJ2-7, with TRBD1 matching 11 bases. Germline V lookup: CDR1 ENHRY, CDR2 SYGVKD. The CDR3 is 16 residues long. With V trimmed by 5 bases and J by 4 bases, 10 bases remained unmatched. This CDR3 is CAISSSPGQGGYEQYF. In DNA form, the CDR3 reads TGTGCCATCAGTTCATCTCCGGGACAGGGGGGTTACGAGCAGTACTTC.

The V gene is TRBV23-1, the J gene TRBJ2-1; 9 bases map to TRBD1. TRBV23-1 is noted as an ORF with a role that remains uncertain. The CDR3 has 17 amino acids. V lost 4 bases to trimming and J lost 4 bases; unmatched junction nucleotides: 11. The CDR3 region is CASSLLPRDRAYNEQFF. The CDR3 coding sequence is TGCGCCAGCAGTCTTTTACCCCGGGACAGGGCTTACAATGAGCAGTTCTTC.

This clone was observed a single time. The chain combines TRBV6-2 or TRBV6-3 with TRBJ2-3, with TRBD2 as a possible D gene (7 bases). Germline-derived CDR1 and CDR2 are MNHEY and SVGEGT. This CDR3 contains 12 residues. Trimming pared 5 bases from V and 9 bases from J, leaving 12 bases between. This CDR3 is CASSGGGGTQYF. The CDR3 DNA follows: TGTGCCAGCAGTGGAGGGGGAGGGACGCAGTATTTT.

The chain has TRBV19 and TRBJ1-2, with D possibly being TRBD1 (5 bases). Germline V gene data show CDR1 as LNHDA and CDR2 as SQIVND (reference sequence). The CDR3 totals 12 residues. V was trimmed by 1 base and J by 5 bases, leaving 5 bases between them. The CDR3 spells CASSIGQYGYTF. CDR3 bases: TGTGCCAGTAGTATAGGACAGTATGGCTACACCTTC.

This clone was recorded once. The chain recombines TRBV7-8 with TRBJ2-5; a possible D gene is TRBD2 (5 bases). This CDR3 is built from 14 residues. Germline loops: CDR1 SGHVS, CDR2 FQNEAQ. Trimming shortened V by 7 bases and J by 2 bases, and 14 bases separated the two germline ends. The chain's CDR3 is CASMIGSGQETQYF. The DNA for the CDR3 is TGTGCCAGCATGATCGGCAGCGGACAAGAGACCCAGTACTTC. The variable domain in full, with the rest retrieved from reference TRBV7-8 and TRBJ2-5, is GAGVSQSPRYKVAKRGQDVALRCDPISGHVSLFWYQQALGQGPEFLTYFQNEAQLDKSGLPSDRFFAERPEGSVSTLKIQRTQQEDSAVYLCASMIGSGQETQYFGPGTRLLVL.

The CDR3 nucleotides are TGTGCCAGCAGCCCCGCCGGTCCTTCCTACGAGCAGTACTTC. Its translation: CASSPAGPSYEQYF. This sequence joins TRBV5-6 and TRBJ2-7, with D unclear. V dropped 4 bases and J dropped 1 base, with 12 bases sitting between them. This CDR3 is built from 14 residues. CDR1 SGHDT and CDR2 YYEEEE come from the germline V gene.

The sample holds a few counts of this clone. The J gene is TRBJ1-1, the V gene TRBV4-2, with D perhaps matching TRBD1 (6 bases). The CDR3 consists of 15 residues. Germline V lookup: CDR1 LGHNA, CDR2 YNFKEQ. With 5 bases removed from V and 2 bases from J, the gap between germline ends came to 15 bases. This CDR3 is CASSSGEGDNTEAFF. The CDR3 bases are TGTGCCAGCAGCTCCGGGGAGGGGGATAACACTGAAGCTTTCTTT.

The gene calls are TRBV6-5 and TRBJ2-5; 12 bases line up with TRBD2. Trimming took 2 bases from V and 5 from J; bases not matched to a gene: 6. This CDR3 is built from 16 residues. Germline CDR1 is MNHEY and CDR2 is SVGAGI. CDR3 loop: CASSYTRLAGAETQYF. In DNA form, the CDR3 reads TGTGCCAGCAGTTACACCCGACTAGCGGGAGCGGAGACCCAGTACTTC.

CDR3 region: CASSLDISFTQYF. Here the CDR3 DNA reads TGTGCCAGCAGCTTAGACATTAGCTTTACGCAGTATTTT. The rearrangement links TRBV11-2 to TRBJ2-3; D gene uncertain. V was clipped by 0 bases and J by 8 bases, with 9 bases between them. Germline loops: CDR1 SGHAT, CDR2 FQNNGV. This CDR3 comprises 13 residues.

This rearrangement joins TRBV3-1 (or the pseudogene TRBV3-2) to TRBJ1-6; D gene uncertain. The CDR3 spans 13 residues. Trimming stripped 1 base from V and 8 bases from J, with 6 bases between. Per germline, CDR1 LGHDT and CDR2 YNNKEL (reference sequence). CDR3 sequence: CASSQVEDSPLHF. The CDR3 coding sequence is TGTGCCAGCAGCCAAGTCGAGGATTCACCCCTCCACTTT.

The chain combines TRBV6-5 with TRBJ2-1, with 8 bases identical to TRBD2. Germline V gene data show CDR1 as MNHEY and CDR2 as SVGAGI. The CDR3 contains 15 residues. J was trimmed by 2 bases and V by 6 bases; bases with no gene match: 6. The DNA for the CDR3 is TGTGCCAGCAGCCGAGCGGGGGCCCCCTACAATGAGCAGTTCTTC. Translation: CASSRAGAPYNEQFF.

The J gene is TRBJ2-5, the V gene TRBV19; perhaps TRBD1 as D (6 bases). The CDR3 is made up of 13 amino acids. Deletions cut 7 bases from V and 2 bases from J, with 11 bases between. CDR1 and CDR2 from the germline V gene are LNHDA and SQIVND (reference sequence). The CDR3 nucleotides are TGTGCCAGTAAATTAGGGGGTCAAGAGACCCAGTACTTC. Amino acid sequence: CASKLGGQETQYF.

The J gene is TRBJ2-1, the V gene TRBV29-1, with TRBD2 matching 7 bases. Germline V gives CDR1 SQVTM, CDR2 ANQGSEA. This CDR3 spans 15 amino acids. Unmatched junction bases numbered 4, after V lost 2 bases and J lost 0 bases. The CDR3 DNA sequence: TGCAGCGTTGAAACTAGCGCTGTCTCCTACAATGAGCAGTTCTTC. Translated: CSVETSAVSYNEQFF.

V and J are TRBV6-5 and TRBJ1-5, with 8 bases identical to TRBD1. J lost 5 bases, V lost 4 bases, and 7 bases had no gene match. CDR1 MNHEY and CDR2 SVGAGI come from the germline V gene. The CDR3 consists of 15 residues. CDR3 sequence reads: CASSSPDRAYQPQHF. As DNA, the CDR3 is TGTGCCAGCAGTTCCCCGGACAGGGCATATCAGCCCCAGCATTTT.

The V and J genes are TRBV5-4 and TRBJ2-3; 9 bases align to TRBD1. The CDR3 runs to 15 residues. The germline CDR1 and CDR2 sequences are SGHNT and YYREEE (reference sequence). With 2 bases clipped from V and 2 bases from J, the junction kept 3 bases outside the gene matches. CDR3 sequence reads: CASSFGQGNTDTQYF. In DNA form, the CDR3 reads TGTGCCAGCAGCTTCGGACAGGGGAACACAGATACGCAGTATTTT.

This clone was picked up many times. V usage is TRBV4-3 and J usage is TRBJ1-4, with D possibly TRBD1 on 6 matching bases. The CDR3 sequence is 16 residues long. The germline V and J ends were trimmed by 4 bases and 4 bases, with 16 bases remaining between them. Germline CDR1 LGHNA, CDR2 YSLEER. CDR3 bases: TGCGCCAGCAGCCGAGATCCCGGACAGTTTAATGAAAAACTGTTTTTT. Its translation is CASSRDPGQFNEKLFF.

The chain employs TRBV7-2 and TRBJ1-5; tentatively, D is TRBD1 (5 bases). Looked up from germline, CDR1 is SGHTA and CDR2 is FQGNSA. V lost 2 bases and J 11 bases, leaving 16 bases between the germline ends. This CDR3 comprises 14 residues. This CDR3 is CASSLMGGTRSQHF. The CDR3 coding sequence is TGTGCCAGCAGCTTAATGGGCGGGACGCGGTCCCAGCATTTT.

The CDR3 sequence: CAWRASGGRETQYF. The CDR3 DNA follows: TGTGCCTGGAGGGCTAGCGGGGGGCGGGAGACCCAGTACTTC. V is TRBV30 and J is TRBJ2-5, with TRBD2 identical over 11 bases. This CDR3 is 14 amino acids long. Germline CDR1 GTSNPN, CDR2 SVGIG (reference sequence). The V and J ends lost 3 bases and 5 bases, in that order; junction bases with no gene match: 5. Variable domain in full (rest from reference TRBV30 and TRBJ2-5): SQTIHQWPATLVQPVGSPLSLECTVEGTSNPNLYWYRQAAGRGLQLLFYSVGIGQISSEVPQNLSASRPQDRQFILSSKKLLLSDSGFYLCAWRASGGRETQYFGPGTRLLVL.

CDR3 coding DNA: TGTGCCAGTAGTATCGGGACAGGGTATGGCTACACCTTC. It encodes CASSIGTGYGYTF. This chain links TRBV19 with TRBJ1-2, with 9 positions matching TRBD1. The CDR3 runs 13 residues. The germline CDR1 and CDR2 sequences are LNHDA and SQIVND (reference sequence). The J segment lost 5 bases and the V segment lost 3 bases, leaving 1 base of the junction unmatched.